This T cell receptor (beta chain) is from a study of breast tumors, draining lymph nodes, adjacent tissues. V lost 3 bases and J lost 3, with 15 bases in between. The CDR3 loop spans 16 amino acids. Germline V gene lookup returns CDR1 LNHDA and CDR2 SQIVND (reference sequence). TCRdb independently ran MiXCR on the multiplex PCR reads; one entry per CDR3 protein. The sample lists 55,000 to 75,000 distinct CDR3 sequences; roughly 40% were seen once. This clonotype was detected ten times or more. The sequence was obtained from a female donor with breast cancer. Some clones in this sample may be carry-over from other donors' samples. The chain links TRBV19 to TRBJ1-5; D uncertain. Material for sequencing was breast tumor tissue. CDR3 protein: CASSIVGRGPNQPQHF. Here the CDR3 DNA reads TGTGCCAGTAGTATTGTTGGGCGGGGTCCCAATCAGCCCCAGCATTTT.